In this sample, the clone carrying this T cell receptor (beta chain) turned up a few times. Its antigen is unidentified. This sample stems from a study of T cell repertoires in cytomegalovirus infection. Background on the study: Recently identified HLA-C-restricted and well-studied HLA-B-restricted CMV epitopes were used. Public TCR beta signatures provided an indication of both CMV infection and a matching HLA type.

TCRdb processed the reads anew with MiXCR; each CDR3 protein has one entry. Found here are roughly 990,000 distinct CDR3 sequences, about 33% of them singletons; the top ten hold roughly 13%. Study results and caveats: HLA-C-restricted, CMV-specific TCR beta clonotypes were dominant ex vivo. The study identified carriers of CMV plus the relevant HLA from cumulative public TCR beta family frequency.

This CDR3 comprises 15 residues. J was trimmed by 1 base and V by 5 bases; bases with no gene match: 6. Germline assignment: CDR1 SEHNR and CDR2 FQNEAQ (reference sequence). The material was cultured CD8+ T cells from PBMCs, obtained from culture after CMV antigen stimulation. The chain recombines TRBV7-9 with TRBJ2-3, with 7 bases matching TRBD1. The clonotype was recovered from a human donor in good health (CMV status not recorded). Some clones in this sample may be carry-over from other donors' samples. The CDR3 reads CASSPGTEGTDTQYF. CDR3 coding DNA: TGTGCCAGCAGCCCCGGGACAGAGGGCACAGATACGCAGTATTTT.